A single sample is the source of the 26 T cell receptor beta chains below, sequenced in a study of PD-1 blockade in classical Hodgkin lymphoma. Time point defined: newly diagnosed, previously untreated cHL patient sample. Only in-frame clones appear in the TCRdb table, and some are missing; sequencing was by immunoSEQ multiplex PCR. The sample lists some 70,000 clones; more than 85% were seen once. Sequencing was carried out using peripheral blood mononuclear cells (PBMCs). The receptors were gathered from a human donor with classical Hodgkin lymphoma.

The CDR3 loop is CASSLASGMAAQYF. For the CDR3, the DNA is TGTGCCAGCAGCTTGGCTAGCGGCATGGCAGCCCAGTACTTC. The chain employs TRBV5-4 and TRBJ2-5; TRBD2 aligns across 7 bases. Germline V CDR1 and CDR2: SGHNT, YYREEE (reference sequence). This CDR3 region has 14 residues. Germline trimming cut 0 bases from V and 9 bases from J; bases unmatched to any gene: 8.

The rearrangement joins TRBV5-6 to TRBJ2-1, with 12 positions matching TRBD2. Germline loops: CDR1 SGHDT, CDR2 YYEEEE. V trimming: 0 bases; J trimming: 4 bases; junction bases outside the gene matches: 5. The CDR3 length is 17 residues. The CDR3 DNA follows: TGTGCCAGCAGCTTGGGACTAGCGGGGGCATCTTACAATGAGCAGTTCTTC. Amino acids: CASSLGLAGASYNEQFF. The full variable domain, completed using reference TRBV5-6 and TRBJ2-1, is DAGVTQSPTHLIKTRGQQVTLRCSPKSGHDTVSWYQQALGQGPQFIFQYYEEEERQRGNFPDRFSGHQFPNYSSELNVNALLLGDSALYLCASSLGLAGASYNEQFFGPGTRLTVL.

The chain employs TRBV5-4 and TRBJ2-5, with D unresolved. The CDR3 runs to 12 residues. Deletions cut 2 bases from V and 5 bases from J, with 7 bases between. Germline CDR1 SGHNT, CDR2 YYREEE (reference sequence). Here the CDR3 reads CASSFSSETQYF. The CDR3 DNA reads as TGTGCCAGCAGCTTTAGTTCCGAGACCCAGTACTTC. Using reference TRBV5-4 and TRBJ2-5 for the parts outside the CDR3, the full variable domain is ETGVTQSPTHLIKTRGQQVTLRCSSQSGHNTVSWYQQALGQGPQFIFQYYREEENGRGNFPPRFSGLQFPNYSSELNVNALELDDSALYLCASSFSSETQYFGPGTRLLVL.

V is TRBV25-1 and J is TRBJ2-3; 7 positions agree with TRBD2. There are 14 residues in the CDR3. The V gene end was trimmed by 6 bases and the J gene end by 3 bases; junction bases not matched to a gene: 6. Germline assignment: CDR1 MGHDK and CDR2 SYGVNS. The CDR3 region is CASSRSGKTDTQYF. The CDR3 DNA reads TGTGCCAGCAGCCGAAGCGGGAAAACAGATACGCAGTATTTT.

The rearrangement links TRBV7-9 to TRBJ2-2; D gene uncertain. The CDR3 has 15 amino acids. Between the trimmed V and J ends, which lost 3 bases and 0 bases, there was a span of 8 bases. The germline V gene has CDR1 SEHNR and CDR2 FQNEAQ (reference sequence). The chain's CDR3 is CASSLGTTNTGELFF. CDR3 bases: TGTGCCAGCAGCTTGGGAACAACGAACACCGGGGAGCTGTTTTTT.

This chain uses TRBV5-8 with TRBJ1-3, with D possibly matching TRBD1 (6 bases). Looked up from germline, CDR1 is SGHTS and CDR2 is YDEGEE. V dropped 2 bases and J dropped 4 bases, with 13 bases sitting between them. The CDR3 runs 15 residues. CDR3: CASSFDRPGGNTIYF. The DNA for the CDR3 is TGTGCCAGCAGCTTCGACAGGCCGGGGGGAAACACCATATATTTT. Full variable domain (missing parts from reference TRBV5-8 and TRBJ1-3): EAGVTQSPTHLIKTRGQQATLRCSPISGHTSVYWYQQALGLGLQFLLWYDEGEERNRGNFPPRFSGRQFPNYSSELNVNALELEDSALYLCASSFDRPGGNTIYFGEGSWLTVV.

V and J are TRBV9 and TRBJ1-4, with D hard to call. Trimming shortened V by 4 bases and J by 3 bases, and 13 bases separated the two germline ends. The CDR3 is 15 residues long. Germline V gives CDR1 SGDLS, CDR2 YYNGEE. The CDR3 DNA is TGTGCCAGCAGCCCTTACCTGGCCTCTAATGAAAAACTGTTTTTT. Encoded protein: CASSPYLASNEKLFF.

The V call is TRBV6-6, the J call TRBJ2-7; 8 bases match TRBD1. Looked up from germline, CDR1 is MNHNY and CDR2 is SVGAGI (reference sequence). This CDR3 comprises 16 residues. Trimming at V came to 5 bases and at J to 6 bases, leaving 15 bases not matched to a gene. This CDR3 is CASSHGYGTGVGEQYF. CDR3 coding DNA: TGTGCCAGCAGTCACGGTTATGGGACAGGAGTAGGCGAGCAGTACTTC.

This chain links TRBV27 with TRBJ2-3; 8 positions agree with TRBD2. This CDR3 is 15 amino acids long. V lost 2 bases and J lost 8; bases outside the gene matches: 9. The germline gives CDR1 MNHEY, CDR2 SMNVEV (reference sequence). CDR3 nucleotides: TGTGCCAGCAGTTTAAGGGGACTAGGAATCGGTACGCAGTATTTT. This translates into CASSLRGLGIGTQYF.

This chain links TRBV30 with TRBJ2-7, with D tentatively TRBD2 (6 bases). Germline V CDR1 and CDR2: GTSNPN, SVGIG (reference sequence). With 7 bases removed from V and 2 bases from J, the gap between germline ends came to 15 bases. This CDR3 region has 13 residues. The CDR3 DNA is TGTGCCTCTACGCGGGGACTCACCTACGAGCAGTACTTC. This sequence encodes CASTRGLTYEQYF.

V gene TRBV10-3 combines with J gene TRBJ2-7; perhaps TRBD1 as D (6 bases). The germline V and J ends were trimmed by 2 bases and 0 bases, with 14 bases remaining between them. Germline CDR1 ENHRY, CDR2 SYGVKD. This CDR3 has 16 amino acids. Here the CDR3 reads CAISEGSRGSSYEQYF. The CDR3 DNA follows: TGTGCCATCAGTGAGGGAAGCAGGGGAAGCTCCTACGAGCAGTACTTC.

The V gene is TRBV2, the J gene TRBJ2-7; TRBD1 matches at 9 bases. The V gene's germline CDR1 is SNHLY and CDR2 FYNNEI. The CDR3 is made up of 14 amino acids. The junction had 9 bases not matched to a gene; V was cut back by 8 bases and J by 4 bases. CDR3 sequence: CASAGQGLSYEQYF. The CDR3, as DNA: TGTGCCAGCGCGGGACAGGGCCTTTCTTACGAGCAGTACTTC.

V gene TRBV5-6 combines with J gene TRBJ1-5; D is undetermined. This CDR3 comprises 16 residues. V was trimmed by 3 bases and J by 2 bases, leaving 15 bases between them. Looked up from germline, CDR1 is SGHDT and CDR2 is YYEEEE. CDR3 sequence (DNA): TGTGCCAGCAGCTCAACCCGGGCCCGGGGCAATCAGCCCCAGCATTTT. Translating it yields CASSSTRARGNQPQHF.

The J gene is TRBJ1-1, the V gene TRBV6-5, with TRBD1 as a possible D gene (6 bases). The germline V gene has CDR1 MNHEY and CDR2 SVGAGI. The V gene lost 7 bases and the J gene lost 1 base, with 16 bases spanning the gap. This CDR3 is 15 amino acids long. The CDR3 bases are TGTGCCAGCACCCCGTGGGGGGGCGGGAACACTGAAGCTTTCTTT. This codes for CASTPWGGGNTEAFF.

The chain joins TRBV4-1 to TRBJ1-5; the D is unclear. Trimming left V 5 bases short and J 5 bases short, with 10 bases between. The CDR3 loop spans 13 amino acids. Germline CDR1 is MGHRA and CDR2 is YSYEKL. CDR3 protein: CASSERAHQPQHF. CDR3 nucleotide sequence: TGCGCCAGCAGCGAACGGGCCCATCAGCCCCAGCATTTT.

The V and J genes are TRBV19 and TRBJ1-2; D possibly corresponds to TRBD1 (6 bases). Per the germline V gene, CDR1 is LNHDA and CDR2 is SQIVND (reference sequence). With 3 bases removed from V and 4 bases from J, the gap between germline ends came to 21 bases. The CDR3 sequence is 17 residues long. Here the CDR3 DNA reads TGTGCCAGTAGTATCACGGCAGGGGAGTCTTACCCCTATGGCTACACCTTC. It specifies CASSITAGESYPYGYTF.

CDR3 coding DNA: TGTGCCAGCAGCTACCGACAGATGAACACTGAAGCTTTCTTT. It is translated as CASSYRQMNTEAFF. The chain carries TRBV6-6 and TRBJ1-1; D perhaps matches TRBD1 (5 bases). CDR3 length equals 14 residues. Trimming removed 6 bases at V and 0 bases at J, with 11 bases between. Germline loops: CDR1 MNHNY, CDR2 SVGAGI (reference sequence).

The J gene is TRBJ2-6, the V gene TRBV2; D is unclear. This CDR3 comprises 14 residues. Between the trimmed V and J ends, which lost 4 bases and 2 bases, there was a span of 6 bases. CDR1 is SNHLY, CDR2 FYNNEI, per germline. In DNA form, the CDR3 reads TGTGCCAGCAGTGCCCGGGCTGGGGCCAACGTCCTGACTTTC. Amino acid sequence: CASSARAGANVLTF.

This chain connects TRBV9 to TRBJ2-1; 9 bases align to TRBD2. Germline trimming cut 0 bases from V and 7 bases from J; bases unmatched to any gene: 8. This CDR3 is 16 amino acids long. The germline CDR1 and CDR2 sequences are SGDLS and YYNGEE. For the CDR3, the DNA is TGTGCCAGCAGCGTAGCTACGGCGGGGGGGCCGAATGAGCAGTTCTTC. This codes for CASSVATAGGPNEQFF.

The V gene is TRBV7-9, the J gene TRBJ1-1; D may be TRBD1 (5 bases). V dropped 1 base and J dropped 5 bases, with 17 bases sitting between them. The CDR3 has 16 amino acids. Germline-derived CDR1 and CDR2 are SEHNR and FQNEAQ (reference sequence). The CDR3 sequence: CASSLDRRGGDTEAFF. The DNA of the CDR3 is TGTGCCAGCAGCTTAGATAGGAGGGGAGGGGATACTGAAGCTTTCTTT.

The rearrangement links TRBV14 to TRBJ2-1, with 11 bases identical to TRBD2. Germline CDR1 SGHDN, CDR2 FVKESK. J was trimmed by 6 bases and V by 3 bases; bases with no gene match: 13. The CDR3 sequence is 18 residues long. The CDR3 here is CASSQQGLTSGIPNEQFF. CDR3 sequence (DNA): TGTGCCAGCAGCCAGCAGGGTTTGACTAGCGGGATACCCAATGAGCAGTTCTTC.

The chain uses TRBV28 and TRBJ2-4, with a possible D match to TRBD2 (6 bases). The length of the CDR3 is 15 residues. Between the trimmed V and J ends, which lost 5 bases and 0 bases, there was a span of 11 bases. Germline values: CDR1 MDHEN, CDR2 SYDVKM. The CDR3 protein is CASSPGTLAKNIQYF. Written as DNA, the CDR3 is TGTGCCAGCAGTCCAGGGACTTTAGCCAAAAACATTCAGTACTTC.

In the case of this clone: An end of the junction does not agree with germline; a read error may underlie this. V is TRBV19 and J is TRBJ1-1, with 7 bases matching TRBD1. The CDR3 is made up of 16 amino acids. CDR1 is LNHDA, CDR2 SQIVND, per germline (reference sequence). The CDR3 is CASSAPATGVKTEAFF. The CDR3 nucleotides are TGTGCCAGTAGCGCCCCGGCAACAGGGGTGAAGACTGAAGCTTTCTTT.

The chain carries TRBV5-1 and TRBJ2-2; D perhaps matches TRBD1 (6 bases). The CDR3 runs to 14 residues. The V gene lost 3 bases and the J gene lost 3 bases, with 9 bases spanning the gap. Germline assignment: CDR1 SGHRS and CDR2 YFSETQ. The chain's CDR3 is CASSSRTDTGELFF. CDR3 sequence (DNA): TGCGCCAGCAGCTCCAGGACAGACACCGGGGAGCTGTTTTTT.

V is TRBV18 and J is TRBJ1-6, with a possible D match to TRBD1 (5 bases). V shed 1 base and J shed 4 bases, with 11 bases lying between them. The germline V gene has CDR1 KGHSH and CDR2 LQKENI. The CDR3 is 16 amino acids. In nucleotides, the CDR3 is TGTGCCAGCTCACCACAGGGACGGACTTATAATTCACCCCTCCACTTT. Its translation: CASSPQGRTYNSPLHF.

The J gene is TRBJ2-5, the V gene TRBV7-9; no definite D call. V lost 5 bases and J 5 bases, leaving 12 bases between the germline ends. The CDR3 length is 13 residues. Germline-derived CDR1 and CDR2 are SEHNR and FQNEAQ (reference sequence). The CDR3 DNA follows: TGTGCCAGCAGCCCCCGGAGTTGGGAGACCCAGTACTTC. Its protein product is CASSPRSWETQYF. Complete variable domain (other parts from reference TRBV7-9 and TRBJ2-5): DTGVSQNPRHKITKRGQNVTFRCDPISEHNRLYWYRQTLGQGPEFLTYFQNEAQLEKSRLLSDRFSAERPKGSFSTLEIQRTEQGDSAMYLCASSPRSWETQYFGPGTRLLVL.